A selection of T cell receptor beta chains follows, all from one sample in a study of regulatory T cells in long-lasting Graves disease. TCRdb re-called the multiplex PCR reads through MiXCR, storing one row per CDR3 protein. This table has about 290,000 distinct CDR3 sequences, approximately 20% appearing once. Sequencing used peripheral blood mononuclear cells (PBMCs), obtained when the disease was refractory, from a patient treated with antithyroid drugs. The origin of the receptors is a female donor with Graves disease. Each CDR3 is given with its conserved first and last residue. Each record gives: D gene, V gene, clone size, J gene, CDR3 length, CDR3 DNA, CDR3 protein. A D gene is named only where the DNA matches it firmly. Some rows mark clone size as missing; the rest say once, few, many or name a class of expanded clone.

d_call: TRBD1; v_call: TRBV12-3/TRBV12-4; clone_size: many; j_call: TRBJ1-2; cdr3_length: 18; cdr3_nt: TGTGCCAGCAGTTTTGAGCACAGGGGGCTACTGGCGGGCTATGGCTACACCTTC; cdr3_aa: CASSFEHRGLLAGYGYTF
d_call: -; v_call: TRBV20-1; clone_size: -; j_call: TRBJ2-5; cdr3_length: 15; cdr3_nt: TGCAGTGCTAGAGTAGGGGGAGGGCCCCAAGAGACCCAGTACTTC; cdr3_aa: CSARVGGGPQETQYF
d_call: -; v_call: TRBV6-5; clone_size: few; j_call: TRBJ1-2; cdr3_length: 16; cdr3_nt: TGTGCCAGCAGTTACTCGGAAAGTCAGCTCCTGGATGGCTACACCTTC; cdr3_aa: CASSYSESQLLDGYTF
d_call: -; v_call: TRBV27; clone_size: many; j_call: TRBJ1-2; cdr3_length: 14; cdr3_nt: TGTGCCAGCAGTTTCGGCGATCCTAACTATGGCTACACCTTC; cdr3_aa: CASSFGDPNYGYTF
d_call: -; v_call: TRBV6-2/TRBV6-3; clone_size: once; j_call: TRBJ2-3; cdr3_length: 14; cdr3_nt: TGTGCCAGCAAAGGCAGGATTGATACAGATACGCAGTATTTT; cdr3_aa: CASKGRIDTDTQYF
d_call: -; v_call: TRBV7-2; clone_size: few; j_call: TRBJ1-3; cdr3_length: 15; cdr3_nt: TGTGCCAGCAGCCATTTACAGGGTTCTGGAAACACCATATATTTT; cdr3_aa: CASSHLQGSGNTIYF
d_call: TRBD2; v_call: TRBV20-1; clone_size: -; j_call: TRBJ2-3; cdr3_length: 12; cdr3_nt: TGCAGTGCAACTAGCGGATCAGATACGCAGTATTTT; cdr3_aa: CSATSGSDTQYF
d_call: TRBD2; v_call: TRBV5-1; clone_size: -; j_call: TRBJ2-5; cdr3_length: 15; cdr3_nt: TGCGCCAGCAGCTGGGACTACCCGAAACCAGAGACCCAGTACTTC; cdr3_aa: CASSWDYPKPETQYF
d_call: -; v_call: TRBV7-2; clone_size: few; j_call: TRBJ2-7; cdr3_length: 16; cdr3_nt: TGTGCCAGCAGCTTAGAGCGGTCTCCAACTCCCTACGAGCAGTACTTC; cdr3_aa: CASSLERSPTPYEQYF
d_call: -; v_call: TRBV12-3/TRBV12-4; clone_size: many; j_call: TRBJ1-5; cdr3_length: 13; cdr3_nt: TGTGCCAGCAGGGCAGGGACAAATCAGCCCCAGCATTTT; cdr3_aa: CASRAGTNQPQHF
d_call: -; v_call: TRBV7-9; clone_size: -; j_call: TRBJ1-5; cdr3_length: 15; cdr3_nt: TGTGCCAGCAGCCCCGAAAGCCAGGGGCTATGGCCCCAGCATTTT; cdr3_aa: CASSPESQGLWPQHF
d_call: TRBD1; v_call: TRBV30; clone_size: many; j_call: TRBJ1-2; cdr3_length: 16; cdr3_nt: TGTGCCTGGAGCATTCCCGCCGGGACAGGGTCATATGGCTACACCTTC; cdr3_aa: CAWSIPAGTGSYGYTF
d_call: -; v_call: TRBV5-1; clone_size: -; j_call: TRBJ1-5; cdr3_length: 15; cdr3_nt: TGCGCCAGCAGCTTGGAATCAGGGAGCGATCAGCCCCAGCATTTT; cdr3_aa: CASSLESGSDQPQHF
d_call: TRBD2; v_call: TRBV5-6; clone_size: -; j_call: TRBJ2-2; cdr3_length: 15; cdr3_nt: TGTGCCAGCAGCTTTTCGGGGGGGATGACCGGGGAGCTGTTTTTT; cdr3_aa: CASSFSGGMTGELFF
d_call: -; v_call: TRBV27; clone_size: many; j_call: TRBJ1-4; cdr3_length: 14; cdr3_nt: TGTGCCAGCAGTTTAGTACCACCGGGGGAAAAACTGTTTTTT; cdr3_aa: CASSLVPPGEKLFF
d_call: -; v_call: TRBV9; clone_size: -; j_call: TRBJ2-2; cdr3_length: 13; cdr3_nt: TGTGCCAGCAGCGTGGACATGACCGGGGAGCTGTTTTTT; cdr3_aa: CASSVDMTGELFF
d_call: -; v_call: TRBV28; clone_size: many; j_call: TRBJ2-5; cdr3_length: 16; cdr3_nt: TGTGCCAGCACTACCGGCGTTGGGCAAGGGCAAGAGACCCAGTACTTC; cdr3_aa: CASTTGVGQGQETQYF
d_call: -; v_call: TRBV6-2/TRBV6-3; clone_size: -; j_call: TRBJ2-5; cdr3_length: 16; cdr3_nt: TGTGCCAGCAGTTACCCGATTGGGATGGTCTGGGAGACCCAGTACTTC; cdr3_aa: CASSYPIGMVWETQYF
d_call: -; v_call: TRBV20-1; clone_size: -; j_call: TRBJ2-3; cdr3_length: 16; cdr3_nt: TGCAATGCTAGAGATACGGGACGTGGGGGTCCAGATACGCAGTATTTT; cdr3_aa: CNARDTGRGGPDTQYF
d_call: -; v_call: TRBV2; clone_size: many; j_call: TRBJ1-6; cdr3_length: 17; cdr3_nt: TGTGCCAGCAGTGAAAAAAGTCAGAGCTCCTATAATTCACCCCTCCACTTT; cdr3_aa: CASSEKSQSSYNSPLHF
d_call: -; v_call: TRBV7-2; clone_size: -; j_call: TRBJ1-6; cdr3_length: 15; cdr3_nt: TGTGCCAGCAGCTTCCGACGGGGCGACAATTCACCCCTCCACTTT; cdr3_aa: CASSFRRGDNSPLHF
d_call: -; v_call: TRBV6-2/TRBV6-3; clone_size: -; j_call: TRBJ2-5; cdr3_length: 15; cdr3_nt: TGTGCCAGCAGTCTACATACGGACGGGGAAGAGACCCAGTACTTC; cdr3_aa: CASSLHTDGEETQYF
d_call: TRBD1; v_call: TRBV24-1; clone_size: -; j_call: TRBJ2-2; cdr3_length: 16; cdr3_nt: TGTGCCACCAGTGATTTTCGACAGGGAAACACCGGGGAGCTGTTTTTT; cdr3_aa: CATSDFRQGNTGELFF
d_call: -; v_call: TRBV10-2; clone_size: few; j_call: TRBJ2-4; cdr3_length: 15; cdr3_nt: TGCGCCAGCGGGGAGACAGGAGGGGCCAAAAACATTCAGTACTTC; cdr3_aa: CASGETGGAKNIQYF
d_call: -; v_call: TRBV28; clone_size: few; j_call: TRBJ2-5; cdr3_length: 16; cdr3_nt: TGTGCCAGCAATCTCCGGGGCAGGGCGAATCCTGAGACCCAGTACTTC; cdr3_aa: CASNLRGRANPETQYF
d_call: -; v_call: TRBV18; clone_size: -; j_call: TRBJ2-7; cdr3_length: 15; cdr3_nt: TGTGCCAGCTCACCACAGTCCCGGGACCGCTACGAGCAGTACTTC; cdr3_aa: CASSPQSRDRYEQYF
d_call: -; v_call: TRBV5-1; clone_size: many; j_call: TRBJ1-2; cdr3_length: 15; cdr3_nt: TGCGCCAGCAGCTTGGTAGACGGAACTCCCTATGGCTACACCTTC; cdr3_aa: CASSLVDGTPYGYTF
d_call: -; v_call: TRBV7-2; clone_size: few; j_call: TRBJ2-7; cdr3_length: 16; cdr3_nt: TGTGCCAGCACCACTCAACAGGGACTCTACTCCTACGAGCAGTACTTC; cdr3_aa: CASTTQQGLYSYEQYF
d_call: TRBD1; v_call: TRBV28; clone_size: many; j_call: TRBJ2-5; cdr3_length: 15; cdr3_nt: TGTGCCAGCAGTCTGGAAACAGGGGGCCGGGAGACCCAGTACTTC; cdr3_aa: CASSLETGGRETQYF
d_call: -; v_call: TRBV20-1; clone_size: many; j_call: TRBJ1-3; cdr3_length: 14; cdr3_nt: TGCAGTGCTGCAGACGGTCTGGGAGGAAACACCATATATTTT; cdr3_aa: CSAADGLGGNTIYF
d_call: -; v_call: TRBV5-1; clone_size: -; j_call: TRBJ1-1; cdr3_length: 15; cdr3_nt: TGCGCCAGCAGCTTTACAGGGATCTCGAACACTGAAGCTTTCTTT; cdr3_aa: CASSFTGISNTEAFF
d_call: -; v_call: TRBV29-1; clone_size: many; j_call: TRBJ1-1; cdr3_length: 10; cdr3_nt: TGCAGCGCCAAGGACGTTGAAGCTTTCTTT; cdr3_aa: CSAKDVEAFF
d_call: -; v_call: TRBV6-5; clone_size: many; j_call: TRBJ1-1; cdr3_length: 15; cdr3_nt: TGTGCCAGCAGTTACTCGCGGGGGAGCGACACTGAAGCTTTCTTT; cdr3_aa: CASSYSRGSDTEAFF
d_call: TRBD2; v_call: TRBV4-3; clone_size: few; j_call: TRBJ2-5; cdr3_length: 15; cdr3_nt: TGCGCCAGCAGCCAAGTAGGTAGCGGGACGGAGACCCAGTACTTC; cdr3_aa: CASSQVGSGTETQYF
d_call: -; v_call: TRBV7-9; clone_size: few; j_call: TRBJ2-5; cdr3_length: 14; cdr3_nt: TGTGCCAGCAGCTACGAGGGGGTTTTAGAGACCCAGTACTTC; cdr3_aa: CASSYEGVLETQYF
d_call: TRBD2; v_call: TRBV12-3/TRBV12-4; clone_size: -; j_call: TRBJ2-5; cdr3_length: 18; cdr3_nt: TGTGCCAGCAGTTTAGCGCTATGGGGCGGTAGCGGGAGAGAGACCCAGTACTTC; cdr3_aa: CASSLALWGGSGRETQYF
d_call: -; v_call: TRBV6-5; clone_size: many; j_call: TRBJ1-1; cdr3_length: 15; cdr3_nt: TGTGCCAGCAGTTACTCGGCTACATTGGACACTGAAGCTTTCTTT; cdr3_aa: CASSYSATLDTEAFF
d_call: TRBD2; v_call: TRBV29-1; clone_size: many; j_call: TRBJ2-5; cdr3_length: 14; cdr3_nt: TGCAGCGTTGATTCGAGGGGACTAGGAGAGACCCAGTACTTC; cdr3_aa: CSVDSRGLGETQYF
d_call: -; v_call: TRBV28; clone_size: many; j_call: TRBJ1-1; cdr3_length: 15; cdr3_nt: TGTGCCAGCAGTTACCTACAGGGTGAGGGGACTGAAGCTTTCTTT; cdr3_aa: CASSYLQGEGTEAFF
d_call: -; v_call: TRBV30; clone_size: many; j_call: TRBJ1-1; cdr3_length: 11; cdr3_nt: TGTGCTTCCAGCACGGGGAGCGGAGCTTTCTTT; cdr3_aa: CASSTGSGAFF
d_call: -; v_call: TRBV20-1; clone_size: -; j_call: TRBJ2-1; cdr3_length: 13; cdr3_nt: TGCAGTGCTAGAGAGGGTTCCTACAATGAGCAGTTCTTC; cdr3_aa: CSAREGSYNEQFF
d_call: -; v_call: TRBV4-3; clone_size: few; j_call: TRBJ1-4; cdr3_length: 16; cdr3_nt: TGCGCCAGCAGCCAAGGGGGGGGTGCAACTAATGAAAAACTGTTTTTT; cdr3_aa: CASSQGGGATNEKLFF
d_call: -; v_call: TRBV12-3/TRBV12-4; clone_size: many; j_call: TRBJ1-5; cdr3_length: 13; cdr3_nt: TGTGCCAGCAACTCAGGGGACGCTCAGCCCCAGCATTTT; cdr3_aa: CASNSGDAQPQHF
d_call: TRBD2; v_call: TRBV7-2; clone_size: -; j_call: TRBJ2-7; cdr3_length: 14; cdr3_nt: TGTGCCAGCAGCCCCGGGACTAGAACCTACGAGCAGTACTTC; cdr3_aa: CASSPGTRTYEQYF
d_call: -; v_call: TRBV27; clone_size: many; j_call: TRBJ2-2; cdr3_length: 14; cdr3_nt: TGTGCCAGCAGTTCCCAGAGGAACACCGGGGAGCTGTTTTTT; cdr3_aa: CASSSQRNTGELFF
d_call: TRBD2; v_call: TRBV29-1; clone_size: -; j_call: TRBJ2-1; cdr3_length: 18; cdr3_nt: TGCAGCGTTGGGGGGGACAGCGATTCTAGCGGGAGTATCCATGAGCAGTTCTTC; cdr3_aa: CSVGGDSDSSGSIHEQFF
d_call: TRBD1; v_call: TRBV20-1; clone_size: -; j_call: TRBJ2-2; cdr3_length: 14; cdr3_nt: TGCAGTGCTAAGGCACAGGGGGCAGCCGGGGAGCTGTTTTTT; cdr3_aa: CSAKAQGAAGELFF
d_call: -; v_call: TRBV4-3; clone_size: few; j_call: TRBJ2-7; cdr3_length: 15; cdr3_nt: TGCGCCAGCAGCCAAGGGCACCTAGGGGCCTACGAGCAGTACTTC; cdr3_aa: CASSQGHLGAYEQYF
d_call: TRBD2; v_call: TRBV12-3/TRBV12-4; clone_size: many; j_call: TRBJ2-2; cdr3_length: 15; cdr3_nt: TGTGCCAGCAGTTTAGCGGGAGGGGACACCGGGGAGCTGTTTTTT; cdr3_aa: CASSLAGGDTGELFF
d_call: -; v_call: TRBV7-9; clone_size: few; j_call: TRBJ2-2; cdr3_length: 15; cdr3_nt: TGTGCCAGCAGCTTAGGGGGACCGAACACCGGGGAGCTGTTTTTT; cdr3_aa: CASSLGGPNTGELFF